Described below is a single TCR beta chain sequence and its context. This entry belongs to a study of T cells after posttransplantation cyclophosphamide. Germline CDR1 MNHEY, CDR2 SVGAGI. Trimming removed 0 bases from V and 5 bases from J, with 16 bases in between. This CDR3 spans 16 amino acids. Method: immunoSEQ multiplex PCR; TCRdb's copy keeps in-frame clones and lacks some. The table lists some 54,000 clones, roughly 92% of them singletons. The related graft donor's blood sample was taken on the day of bone marrow donation. The source material was PBMCs. This clonotype originated in a woman in her 30s in good health and a related stem cell transplant donor. V usage is TRBV6-5 and J usage is TRBJ2-5; tentatively, D is TRBD1 (6 bases). The CDR3 nucleotides read TGTGCCAGCAGTTACTCATTACAGGGTTCTCGGGAGACCCAGTACTTC. Translated: CASSYSLQGSRETQYF.